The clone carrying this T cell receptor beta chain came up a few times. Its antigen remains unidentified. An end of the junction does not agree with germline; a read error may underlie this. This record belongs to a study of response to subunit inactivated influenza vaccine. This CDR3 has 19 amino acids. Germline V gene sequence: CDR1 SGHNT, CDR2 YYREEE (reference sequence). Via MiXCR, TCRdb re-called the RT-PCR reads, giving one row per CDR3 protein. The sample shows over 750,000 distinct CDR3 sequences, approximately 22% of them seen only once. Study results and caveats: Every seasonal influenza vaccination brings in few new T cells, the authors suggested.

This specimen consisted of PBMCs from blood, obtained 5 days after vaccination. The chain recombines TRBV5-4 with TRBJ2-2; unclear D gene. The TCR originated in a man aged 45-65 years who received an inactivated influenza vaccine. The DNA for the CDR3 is TGTGCCAGCAGCTTGAGTCTGCTGGTCCCAACCTTTAACACCGGTGAGCTGTTTTTT. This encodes CASSLSLLVPTFNTGELFF.